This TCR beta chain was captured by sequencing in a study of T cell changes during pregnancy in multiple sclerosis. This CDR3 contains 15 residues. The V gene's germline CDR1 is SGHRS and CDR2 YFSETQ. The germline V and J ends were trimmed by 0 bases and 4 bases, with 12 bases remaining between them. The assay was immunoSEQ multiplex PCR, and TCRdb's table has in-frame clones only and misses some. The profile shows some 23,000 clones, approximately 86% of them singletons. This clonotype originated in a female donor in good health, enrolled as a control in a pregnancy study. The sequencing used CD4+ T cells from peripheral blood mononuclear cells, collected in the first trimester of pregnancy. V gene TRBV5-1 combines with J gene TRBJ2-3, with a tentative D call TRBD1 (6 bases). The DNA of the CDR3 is TGCGCCAGCAGCTTGGCCGTTCAGGGGCCAGATACGCAGTATTTT. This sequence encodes CASSLAVQGPDTQYF.